Following are 4 T cell receptor beta chains from one sample sequenced in a study of T cell repertoires in cytomegalovirus infection. These TCRs are of unknown antigen specificity. One entry per CDR3 protein, called by TCRdb with MiXCR from the reads. The profile shows approximately 120,000 distinct CDR3 sequences, about 32% of them singletons. The material sequenced was CD8+ T cells from cultured PBMCs, taken from culture after CMV antigen stimulation. The receptors here all came from a human donor in good health (CMV status not recorded). Some clones in this sample may be carry-over from other donors' samples.

This clonotype was observed a few times. The J gene is TRBJ2-3, the V gene TRBV4-1, with 8 nucleotides matching TRBD2. V lost 7 bases and J lost 4; bases outside the gene matches: 13. CDR3 length: 16 residues. Germline CDR1 and CDR2: MGHRA and YSYEKL. This CDR3 reads CASTPGPGGDSDTQYF. CDR3 DNA sequence: TGCGCCAGCACCCCAGGGCCGGGGGGGGATTCAGATACGCAGTATTTT.

The rearrangement uses TRBV4-1 and TRBJ2-7; no definite D call. Per the germline V gene, CDR1 is MGHRA and CDR2 is YSYEKL. The CDR3 is 13 residues long. The V and J ends lost 3 bases and 1 base respectively, with 7 bases between them. CDR3 nucleotides: TGCGCCAGCAGCCACCGGGTTTCCTACGAGCAGTACTTC. Residues: CASSHRVSYEQYF.

Only a few counts were recorded for this clonotype. The junction shows a germline mismatch at one end, possibly a read error. V gene TRBV25-1 combines with J gene TRBJ1-1; a weak D match, TRBD1 (6 bases). Looked up from germline, CDR1 is MGHDK and CDR2 is SYGVNS. The CDR3 extends over 14 amino acids. The CDR3 reads CASSERTSTGWTIF. The CDR3 nucleotides are TGTGCCAGCAGTGAAAGGACCTCAACAGGGTGGACTATCTTT. Full variable domain (remainder filled in from reference TRBV25-1 and TRBJ1-1): EADIYQTPRYLVIGTGKKITLECSQTMGHDKMYWYQQDPGMELHLIHYSYGVNSTEKGDLSSESTVSRIRTEHFPLTLESARPSHTSQYLCASSERTSTGWTIFGQGTRLTVV.

In its sample, this clonotype was seen once. V is TRBV7-2 and J is TRBJ1-1; TRBD1 matches at 7 bases. Germline V CDR1 and CDR2: SGHTA, FQGNSA. This CDR3 is built from 15 residues. J gave up 1 base and V 2 bases, and 4 bases lay outside the gene matches. The CDR3 DNA sequence: TGTGCCAGCAGCTTATTTCGACAGGGGAACACTGAAGCTTTCTTT. Translated, it gives CASSLFRQGNTEAFF.